Listed below are T cell receptor beta chains from one sample, sequenced in a study of blood T cell repertoires in COVID-19. This table comes from immunoSEQ multiplex PCR, and its TCRdb copy is limited to in-frame clones, with some not included. The sample includes about 12,000 clones, about 88% seen only once; the top ten take roughly 22%. The sample was peripheral blood. These receptors came from a woman aged 55-70 years with active COVID-19. The CDR3 runs from the conserved cysteine through the conserved F or W. A D gene is named only where the DNA matches it firmly. Clone size, where shown, is once, few, many, or a class for clones that have expanded.

V	J	size	D	DNA	CDR3
TRBV7-9	TRBJ1-6	NA	TRBD1	TGTGCCAGCAGCTTAGACAGGGGGAATTCACCCCTCCACTTT	CASSLDRGNSPLHF
TRBV6-5	TRBJ1-3	NA	TRBD1	TGTGCCAGCAGTTACGGACAGGGAGCTGGAAACACCATATATTTT	CASSYGQGAGNTIYF
TRBV7-7	TRBJ2-5	NA	TRBD2	TGTGCCAGCAGCCAGGGAACTAGCGGCCAGGGAGAGACCCAGTACTTC	CASSQGTSGQGETQYF
TRBV3-1/TRBV3-2	TRBJ2-1	NA	NA	TGTGCCAGCAGCCAAGAAAATAGCGTGGAGCAGTTCTTC	CASSQENSVEQFF
TRBV5-1	TRBJ1-2	NA	NA	TGCGCCCGCGGGGGGGACCGGGGCTTCTATGGCTACACCTTC	CARGGDRGFYGYTF
TRBV7-9	TRBJ1-2	NA	NA	TGTGCCAGCAGCTTCAGGGAGGACTATGGCTACACCTTC	CASSFREDYGYTF
TRBV19	TRBJ2-7	once	TRBD1	TGTGCCAGTAGTCCGGGACAGGGGCTTCCCCAGCAGTACTTC	CASSPGQGLPQQYF
TRBV10-1	TRBJ2-2	NA	NA	TGCGCCAGCAGTTCCAAACAGGGTTTTGGCACCGGGGAGCTGTTTTTT	CASSSKQGFGTGELFF
TRBV29-1	TRBJ1-2	NA	NA	TGCAGCGTTGAGTCCTCTAACTATGGCTACACCTTC	CSVESSNYGYTF
TRBV7-9	TRBJ2-1	once	NA	TGTGCCAGCAGCCCGGGGAGGAGCTCCTACAATGAGCAGTTCTTC	CASSPGRSSYNEQFF
TRBV5-6	TRBJ1-6	NA	TRBD1	TGTGCCAGCAGCCTGGTGGACAGGACTTCACCCCTCCACTTT	CASSLVDRTSPLHF
TRBV27	TRBJ1-2	NA	NA	TGTGCCAGCAGTTTATCAGTCCCGGGAGGTGGGGGCTACACCTTC	CASSLSVPGGGGYTF
TRBV3-1/TRBV3-2	TRBJ2-7	NA	NA	TGTGCCAGCAGCCACGGGGGAGGGAGGGGGTCCTACGAGCAGTACTTC	CASSHGGGRGSYEQYF
TRBV6-5	TRBJ1-1	few	NA	TGTGCCAGCAGTACCCGACAGAAAGTCACTGAAGCTTTCTTT	CASSTRQKVTEAFF
TRBV19	TRBJ2-1	NA	TRBD2	TGTGCCAGTAGTCCTTGGACTAGCGGACTTTACAATGAGCAGTTCTTC	CASSPWTSGLYNEQFF
TRBV9	TRBJ2-5	once	TRBD2	TGTGCCAGCAGCGGTAGCGGGTTAGGCGAGACCCAGTACTTC	CASSGSGLGETQYF
TRBV27	TRBJ1-2	NA	NA	TGTGCCAGCATGAGTCCGAAGTATGGCTACACCTTC	CASMSPKYGYTF
TRBV2	TRBJ1-1	once	NA	TGTGCCAGCAGTGATCGGGGGGCAGGAGGCACTGAAGCTTTCTTT	CASSDRGAGGTEAFF
TRBV5-4	TRBJ1-4	NA	NA	TGTGCCAGCAGCTTGGCCGGCAGGGCGACTAATGAAAAACTGTTTTTT	CASSLAGRATNEKLFF
TRBV10-3	TRBJ2-1	NA	NA	TGTGCCATCAGGGGGCCTAACAATGAGCAGTTCTTC	CAIRGPNNEQFF
TRBV19	TRBJ1-1	NA	NA	TGTGCCAGTAAGCGTGTATACTCGATGAACACTGAAGCTTTCTTT	CASKRVYSMNTEAFF
TRBV6-4	TRBJ2-3	NA	NA	TGTGCCAGCAGTGACTCTGAGACAGATACGCAGTATTTT	CASSDSETDTQYF
TRBV20-1	TRBJ2-5	NA	TRBD2	TGCAGTGCTAGTTCCGGGAGGGCCGGGGAGACCCAGTACTTC	CSASSGRAGETQYF
TRBV7-9	TRBJ2-4	NA	NA	TGTGCCAGCAGCACGGAGTTGAAGTTTGGGGCCAAAAACATTCAGTACTTC	CASSTELKFGAKNIQYF
TRBV7-6	TRBJ2-2	NA	NA	TGTGCCAGCAGCTTAGTACAGGGAGGGACCGGGGAGCTGTTTTTT	CASSLVQGGTGELFF
TRBV2	TRBJ2-3	NA	NA	TGTGCCAGCTACTATCGGAGGCCAGATACGCAGTATTTT	CASYYRRPDTQYF
TRBV28	TRBJ1-1	once	NA	TGTGCCAGCAGTTTGAGATCTGAAGCTTTCTTT	CASSLRSEAFF
TRBV6-5	TRBJ1-5	few	TRBD1	TGTGCCAGCAGTCGCAATACAGGGGTAGATCAGCCCCAGCATTTT	CASSRNTGVDQPQHF
TRBV7-3	TRBJ2-5	NA	NA	TGTGCCAGCAGCCCGCCGGGGGAGACCCAGTACTTC	CASSPPGETQYF
TRBV29-1	TRBJ2-1	NA	TRBD2	TGCAGCGTGTCTAGCGGGAGGGTAGTCAATGAGCAGTTCTTC	CSVSSGRVVNEQFF
TRBV6-4	TRBJ2-1	once	TRBD2	TGTGCCAGCAGTTTCGAAGCGGGAGAAAGGGATGAGCAGTTCTTC	CASSFEAGERDEQFF
TRBV2	TRBJ1-6	once	NA	TGTGCCAGGTCGGGACAAGGTGATTCACCCCTCCACTTT	CARSGQGDSPLHF
TRBV5-4	TRBJ1-2	NA	NA	TGTGCCAGCAGTTCTTACAGGACCTCGGCTAACTATGGCTACACCTTC	CASSSYRTSANYGYTF
TRBV10-3	TRBJ2-5	NA	TRBD1	TGTGCCATCAGTTCGCGACCGGGACAGGAAGAGACCCAGTACTTC	CAISSRPGQEETQYF
TRBV5-1	TRBJ2-7	hyperexpanded	TRBD1	TGCGCCAGCAGCTTGGAAGGGGACAGTACTTACGAGCAGTACTTC	CASSLEGDSTYEQYF
TRBV6-2/TRBV6-3	TRBJ2-1	NA	NA	TGTGCCAGCAGTTACTCGTTCGGGACAGAGCAGTTCTTC	CASSYSFGTEQFF
TRBV19	TRBJ2-2	NA	TRBD1	TGTGCCAGTTTCCCCGGGACAGTCAACACCGGGGAGCTGTTTTTT	CASFPGTVNTGELFF
TRBV30	TRBJ1-3	NA	NA	TGTGCCTGGGAGGGAGGCAGTCTCTCTGGAAACACCATATATTTT	CAWEGGSLSGNTIYF
TRBV24-1	TRBJ1-5	NA	NA	TGTGCCACCAGTGCCGGGGGGCCGGGGCAGCCCCAGCATTTT	CATSAGGPGQPQHF
TRBV4-1	TRBJ2-1	NA	TRBD1	TGCGCCAGCAGCCAAGATCTACGGGACAGACCCTACAATGAGCAGTTCTTC	CASSQDLRDRPYNEQFF
TRBV19	TRBJ2-1	NA	NA	TGTGCCAGTAGAGGTCGGGGTGCCAATGAGCAGTTCTTC	CASRGRGANEQFF
TRBV6-2/TRBV6-3	TRBJ1-5	NA	NA	TGTGCCAGCAGTTACTCGATATTACCGGTACCCCAGCATTTT	CASSYSILPVPQHF